The 8 T cell receptor beta chains below come from one sample, sequenced in a study of T cells in Graves' hyperthyroidism and ophthalmopathy. Regions amplified from RNA transcripts were the TCR beta CDR3 regions. The HTBI primer set drove a first-round RT-PCR of the TCR CDR3. TCRdb re-derived calls from the multiplex PCR reads in MiXCR, one entry per CDR3 protein. The repertoire holds 550,000 to 650,000 distinct CDR3 sequences, with roughly 15% as singletons. Sequencing used blood. The origin of the receptors is a woman between 40 and 50 years old with Graves' hyperthyroidism.

CDR3 DNA: TGCGCCAGCAGCCAAGATTCATGGCTAGCGGGAGCTTTGGATACGCAGTATTTT. Encoded protein: CASSQDSWLAGALDTQYF. V gene TRBV4-1 combines with J gene TRBJ2-3, with 10 bases fitting TRBD2. The CDR3 contains 18 residues. Germline V gives CDR1 MGHRA, CDR2 YSYEKL. Trimming took 0 bases from V and 6 from J; bases not matched to a gene: 12.

This clonotype was seen ten or more times. The rearrangement uses TRBV28 and TRBJ1-1; D is undetermined. V was cut by 9 bases and J by 8 bases, with 16 bases left in between. The CDR3 has 12 residues. Germline V gene sequence: CDR1 MDHEN, CDR2 SYDVKM. The CDR3 nucleotides read TGTGCCAGTAGGACGGAAACCACAGAAGCTTTCTTT. Translating it yields CASRTETTEAFF.

The sample holds many counts of this clonotype. This chain joins TRBV5-5 and TRBJ1-4; D not resolved. The CDR3 covers 14 residues. Germline V lookup: CDR1 SGHKS, CDR2 YYEKEE (reference sequence). V was cut by 1 base and J by 1 base, with 5 bases left in between. The chain's CDR3 is CASSLWGTNEKLFF. The CDR3 nucleotides are TGTGCCAGCAGCTTGTGGGGAACTAATGAAAAACTGTTTTTT.

This clonotype was detected many times. V usage is TRBV28 and J usage is TRBJ2-3; 7 bases match TRBD1. Germline V lookup: CDR1 MDHEN, CDR2 SYDVKM. The V gene end was trimmed by 4 bases and the J gene end by 9 bases; junction bases not matched to a gene: 7. The CDR3 sequence is 13 residues long. The CDR3 here is CASSSTGPTTQYF. The CDR3 nucleotides are TGTGCCAGCAGTTCGACAGGGCCCACGACGCAGTATTTT.

The table lists this clonotype with many counts. This chain connects TRBV27 to TRBJ2-7, with 7 nucleotides matching TRBD1. Per germline, CDR1 MNHEY and CDR2 SMNVEV (reference sequence). Unmatched junction bases numbered 4, after V lost 0 bases and J lost 2 bases. CDR3 size: 15 residues. The CDR3 reads CASSLSGTDPYEQYF. Written as DNA, the CDR3 is TGTGCCAGCAGTTTATCCGGGACAGATCCCTACGAGCAGTACTTC.

The chain joins TRBV10-3 to TRBJ2-1; possible D gene TRBD1, 6 bases. V dropped 2 bases and J dropped 5 bases, with 16 bases sitting between them. Germline V gene lookup returns CDR1 ENHRY and CDR2 SYGVKD. The CDR3 is made up of 16 amino acids. The CDR3 region is CAISEVLQGVNNEQFF. The CDR3 nucleotides are TGTGCCATCAGTGAGGTCTTACAGGGAGTTAACAATGAGCAGTTCTTC.

This clonotype has ten or more counts. This chain joins TRBV20-1 and TRBJ1-4; D is possibly TRBD1 (5 bases). CDR1 and CDR2 from the germline V gene are DFQATT and SNEGSKA (reference sequence). The CDR3 length is 14 residues. With 5 bases removed from V and 5 bases from J, the gap between germline ends came to 15 bases. CDR3: CSAPNLGENEKLFF. CDR3 nucleotide sequence: TGCAGTGCTCCCAATCTGGGGGAGAATGAAAAACTGTTTTTT.

This clonotype has more than one count but fewer than ten. The chain couples TRBV28 to TRBJ2-6, with unresolved D. This CDR3 comprises 11 residues. The ends were cut back, 4 bases at V and 18 bases at J, with 13 bases in the middle. The V gene's germline CDR1 is MDHEN and CDR2 SYDVKM. The CDR3 bases are TGTGCCAGCAGTTCCTGGACGGGCCCGACTTTC. Protein: CASSSWTGPTF.